Below are 27 T cell receptor beta chains sequenced from a single sample in a study of blood T cell repertoires in COVID-19. TCRdb's table, derived via immunoSEQ multiplex PCR, lists solely in-frame clones and lacks some. The sample includes 120,000 to 150,000 clones, about nine tenths of them seen just once. Sequencing was performed on peripheral blood. These receptors were obtained from a man aged 50-59 years with active or convalescent COVID-19.

This chain links TRBV28 with TRBJ1-4; D may be TRBD1 (5 bases). The CDR3 sequence is 16 residues long. The germline V and J ends were trimmed by 4 bases and 0 bases, with 12 bases remaining between them. Germline CDR1 MDHEN, CDR2 SYDVKM. CDR3: CASSSPRQSTNEKLFF. The CDR3 region has the DNA TGTGCCAGCAGTTCACCAAGACAGTCAACTAATGAAAAACTGTTTTTT. Looking up the rest from reference TRBV28 and TRBJ1-4 gives the full variable domain: DVKVTQSSRYLVKRTGEKVFLECVQDMDHENMFWYRQDPGLGLRLIYFSYDVKMKEKGDIPEGYSVSREKKERFSLILESASTNQTSMYLCASSSPRQSTNEKLFFGSGTQLSVL.

CDR3 region: CASSPGFNYGYTF. The CDR3 bases are TGTGCCAGCAGTCCAGGGTTTAACTATGGCTACACCTTC. The chain has TRBV28 and TRBJ1-2; D possibly corresponds to TRBD1 (5 bases). The CDR3 extends over 13 amino acids. CDR1 is MDHEN, CDR2 SYDVKM, per germline. V lost 5 bases and J 1 base, leaving 8 bases between the germline ends.

V usage is TRBV7-9 and J usage is TRBJ1-1; 9 nucleotides match TRBD1. Germline V lookup: CDR1 SEHNR, CDR2 FQNEAQ (reference sequence). V gave up 5 bases and J gave up 4 bases; unmatched junction bases: 8. This CDR3 is 15 amino acids long. This chain's CDR3 is CASSDRDRAGTEAFF. As DNA, the CDR3 is TGTGCCAGCAGCGACCGGGACAGGGCGGGCACTGAAGCTTTCTTT.

The rearrangement links TRBV19 to TRBJ2-7; 8 nucleotides agree with TRBD1. The V segment lost 4 bases and the J segment 5 bases; nucleotides outside the gene matches: 13. The length of the CDR3 is 16 residues. Germline V gene lookup returns CDR1 LNHDA and CDR2 SQIVND (reference sequence). CDR3 in amino acids: CASSTRRTGPLNEQYF. The CDR3 DNA reads as TGTGCCAGTAGTACCCGCCGGACAGGGCCTTTGAACGAGCAGTACTTC.

This chain links TRBV21-1 with TRBJ2-3; TRBD2 is the table's D call, not checked against the DNA. TRBV21-1 constitutes a pseudogene. The CDR3 is 17 residues long. Here the CDR3 reads CASSKEELAGEGDTQYF. The CDR3 bases are TGTGCCAGCAGCAAAGAGGAGCTAGCGGGAGAAGGAGATACGCAGTATTTT.

The chain links TRBV18 to TRBJ1-5; 8 nucleotides line up with TRBD1. Germline V gives CDR1 KGHSH, CDR2 LQKENI. There are 15 residues in the CDR3. V was pared by 3 bases and J by 7 bases, with 8 bases of the junction left unmatched. CDR3 bases: TGTGCCAGCTCACCTGCAGGGGGCAAGAACCAGCCCCAGCATTTT. The encoded protein is CASSPAGGKNQPQHF.

The chain recombines TRBV5-1 with TRBJ1-4, with 10 bases that match TRBD1. Germline CDR1 is SGHRS and CDR2 is YFSETQ. Trimming cost V 4 bases and J 0 bases; bases outside gene matches: 3. The CDR3 totals 16 residues. The CDR3 loop is CASSMGQGTTNEKLFF. DNA of the CDR3: TGCGCCAGCAGCATGGGACAGGGGACAACTAATGAAAAACTGTTTTTT.

V usage is TRBV4-3 and J usage is TRBJ2-1; D might be TRBD2 (5 bases). The CDR3 is made up of 15 amino acids. The V end lost 3 bases, the J end lost 3 bases, and 12 bases lay between the germline ends. The germline V gene has CDR1 LGHNA and CDR2 YSLEER. CDR3 DNA: TGCGCCAGCAGCCACGACTACCCGAACTACAATGAGCAGTTCTTC. Encoded protein: CASSHDYPNYNEQFF.

This chain joins TRBV7-2 and TRBJ2-1; 9 positions agree with TRBD2. CDR3 length: 17 residues. Per germline, CDR1 SGHTA and CDR2 FQGNSA. V lost 3 bases and J lost 4; bases outside the gene matches: 10. CDR3 amino acids: CASSFDWTSARYNEQFF. CDR3 bases: TGTGCCAGCAGCTTCGACTGGACTAGCGCTAGGTACAATGAGCAGTTCTTC.

The chain links TRBV6-5 to TRBJ1-6; 10 bases line up with TRBD1. Germline CDR1 MNHEY, CDR2 SVGAGI. The CDR3 is 15 amino acids. V dropped 5 bases and J dropped 7; count of bases not matched to a gene: 5. The CDR3 nucleotides read TGTGCCAGCAGTCAGGGACAGGGGAGCAATTCACCCCTCCACTTT. Translation gives CASSQGQGSNSPLHF.

J is TRBJ1-5 and V is TRBV6-5; TRBD1 aligns across 8 bases. CDR1 MNHEY and CDR2 SVGAGI come from the germline V gene. With 4 bases clipped from V and 0 bases from J, the junction kept 5 bases outside the gene matches. This CDR3 is built from 16 residues. The CDR3: CASSWTGPYSNQPQHF. The CDR3 nucleotides are TGTGCCAGCAGTTGGACAGGGCCCTATAGCAATCAGCCCCAGCATTTT.

The chain recombines TRBV19 with TRBJ2-2, with a tentative D call TRBD2 (5 bases). This CDR3 has 15 residues. Trimming shortened V by 6 bases and J by 6 bases, and 17 bases separated the two germline ends. Germline CDR1 and CDR2: LNHDA and SQIVND (reference sequence). CDR3 DNA sequence: TGTGCCAGTAGCCCCCGGACCGGGATTCCCGGGGAGCTGTTTTTT. This codes for CASSPRTGIPGELFF.

This clone showed up just a few times. The chain combines TRBV7-9 with TRBJ2-7; 11 bases match TRBD2. This CDR3 has 14 amino acids. CDR1 and CDR2 (germline): SEHNR, FQNEAQ (reference sequence). V lost 8 bases and J lost 5; bases outside the gene matches: 8. The CDR3 DNA sequence: TGTGCCAGCGGAACTAGCGGGAGTCCCCACGAGCAGTACTTC. This translates into CASGTSGSPHEQYF.

This clone was observed a single time. The chain recombines TRBV24-1 with TRBJ2-2; weak D call: TRBD1 (5 bases). V dropped 4 bases and J dropped 6 bases, with 14 bases sitting between them. This CDR3 has 15 amino acids. Germline V lookup: CDR1 KGHDR, CDR2 SFDVKD. In DNA form, the CDR3 reads TGTGCCACCAGTGAACTGACAGACAGTGCCGGGGAGCTGTTTTTT. Its translation is CATSELTDSAGELFF.

This rearrangement joins TRBV28 to TRBJ1-4; 8 nucleotides line up with TRBD1. The CDR3 contains 15 residues. V shed 4 bases, J shed 8 bases, and the junction held 9 bases outside the gene matches. Per germline, CDR1 MDHEN and CDR2 SYDVKM. The CDR3 sequence is CASSSTQGATEKLFF. CDR3 nucleotide sequence: TGTGCCAGCAGTTCGACTCAGGGGGCAACGGAAAAACTGTTTTTT. Variable domain in full (rest from reference TRBV28 and TRBJ1-4): DVKVTQSSRYLVKRTGEKVFLECVQDMDHENMFWYRQDPGLGLRLIYFSYDVKMKEKGDIPEGYSVSREKKERFSLILESASTNQTSMYLCASSSTQGATEKLFFGSGTQLSVL.

This chain joins TRBV24-1 and TRBJ1-2, with TRBD1 matching 8 bases. Germline loops: CDR1 KGHDR, CDR2 SFDVKD. With V trimmed by 1 base and J by 2 bases, 2 bases remained unmatched. CDR3 length: 15 residues. The CDR3 sequence: CATSDLAGGNYGYTF. The DNA for the CDR3 is TGTGCCACCAGTGATTTAGCAGGGGGCAACTATGGCTACACCTTC.

The chain links TRBV5-6 to TRBJ1-6, with a possible D match to TRBD1 (6 bases). This CDR3 region has 13 residues. Per the germline V gene, CDR1 is SGHDT and CDR2 is YYEEEE. The V gene lost 4 bases and the J gene lost 10 bases, with 12 bases spanning the gap. CDR3 in DNA: TGTGCCAGCAGCGGACAGCCCGGGTCACCCCTCCACTTT. Its protein product is CASSGQPGSPLHF.

V is TRBV2 and J is TRBJ2-5, with a tentative D call TRBD2 (5 bases). V was clipped by 1 base and J by 2 bases, with 11 bases between them. The length of the CDR3 is 15 residues. Looked up from germline, CDR1 is SNHLY and CDR2 is FYNNEI. The CDR3 DNA sequence: TGTGCCAGCAGTGAAGTAAAGCGGAGACAAGAGACCCAGTACTTC. Amino acids: CASSEVKRRQETQYF.

A few counts support this clone. The chain has TRBV6-2 or TRBV6-3 and TRBJ1-5, with a possible D match to TRBD1 (6 bases). This CDR3 has 13 amino acids. Germline V CDR1 and CDR2: MNHEY, SVGEGT. V shed 4 bases and J shed 9 bases, with 13 bases lying between them. The CDR3 is CASSLRQALPQHF. CDR3 DNA sequence: TGTGCCAGCAGTTTGCGACAGGCTTTGCCCCAGCATTTT.

The genes are TRBV12-3 or TRBV12-4 and TRBJ1-1; D not certain. V lost 5 bases to trimming and J lost 10 bases, with 11 bases between them. This CDR3 comprises 11 residues. CDR3 region: CASSTPGTAFF. CDR3 in DNA: TGTGCCAGCAGTACACCGGGAACAGCTTTCTTT.

As DNA, the CDR3 is TGTGCCAGCAGTTACTCGCGGAGCTCCTACAATGAGCAGTTCTTC. Translation gives CASSYSRSSYNEQFF. The chain is built from TRBV6-5 and TRBJ2-1; unclear D gene. The germline gives CDR1 MNHEY, CDR2 SVGAGI. The CDR3 is 15 residues long. With 0 bases removed from V and 0 bases from J, the gap between germline ends came to 6 bases.

This clone showed up just a few times. The chain is built from TRBV3-1 (or the pseudogene TRBV3-2) and TRBJ1-2; D uncertain. V was cut by 5 bases and J by 7 bases, with 17 bases left in between. Germline V gene data show CDR1 as LGHDT and CDR2 as YNNKEL (reference sequence). The CDR3 is 14 residues long. The CDR3 here is CASSTPDGTGGYTF. DNA of the CDR3: TGTGCCAGCAGCACTCCTGACGGAACGGGTGGCTACACCTTC.

The chain employs TRBV2 and TRBJ2-6; 10 bases fit TRBD1. J was trimmed by 2 bases and V by 9 bases; bases with no gene match: 4. Looked up from germline, CDR1 is SNHLY and CDR2 is FYNNEI. The CDR3 extends over 15 amino acids. CDR3 in amino acids: CASPGQGTGANVLTF. The CDR3 DNA is TGTGCCAGTCCGGGACAGGGGACTGGGGCCAACGTCCTGACTTTC.

The chain combines TRBV29-1 with TRBJ2-7; 7 bases align to TRBD1. Trimming removed 5 bases from V and 4 bases from J; junction bases left unmatched: 8. Germline CDR1 is SQVTM and CDR2 is ANQGSEA. This CDR3 region has 13 residues. The CDR3 DNA reads TGCAGCGTTATGACAGGGATGGGGTACGAGCAGTACTTC. This sequence encodes CSVMTGMGYEQYF.

This clone was seen a few times. The J gene is TRBJ1-5, the V gene TRBV27, with D perhaps matching TRBD1 (5 bases). This CDR3 is 15 amino acids long. Between the trimmed V and J ends, which lost 8 bases and 2 bases, there was a span of 16 bases. Germline V gives CDR1 MNHEY, CDR2 SMNVEV (reference sequence). Here the CDR3 reads CASRPQGLGNQPQHF. The CDR3 nucleotides are TGTGCCAGCCGACCCCAGGGTCTGGGCAATCAGCCCCAGCATTTT.

The rearrangement links TRBV27 to TRBJ2-7; D is possibly TRBD1 (5 bases). V was cut by 6 bases and J by 5 bases, with 14 bases left in between. Germline CDR1 is MNHEY and CDR2 is SMNVEV (reference sequence). The CDR3 is 13 residues long. CDR3: CASRTAWADEQYF. The CDR3 nucleotides are TGTGCCAGCAGGACAGCCTGGGCGGACGAGCAGTACTTC.

The CDR3 loop is CASSLGLASDEQFF. CDR3 bases: TGCGCCAGCAGCCTAGGACTAGCGTCCGATGAGCAGTTCTTC. The chain couples TRBV5-1 to TRBJ2-1; TRBD2 agrees at 9 bases. V lost 4 bases to trimming and J lost 8 bases; unmatched junction nucleotides: 7. The germline V gene encodes CDR1 SGHRS and CDR2 YFSETQ. There are 14 residues in the CDR3. Full variable domain (remainder filled in from reference TRBV5-1 and TRBJ2-1): KAGVTQTPRYLIKTRGQQVTLSCSPISGHRSVSWYQQTPGQGLQFLFEYFSETQRNKGNFPGRFSGRQFSNSRSEMNVSTLELGDSALYLCASSLGLASDEQFFGPGTRLTVL.